This entry lists 8 T cell receptor beta chains sequenced from one sample in a study of T cell responses to AZD1222 COVID-19 vaccine (dated by TCRdb to about 2021). In light of the paper, this sample's time point label describes: baseline before first vaccination. The protocol used for the library was the immunoSEQ multiplex PCR assay. TCRdb stores this immuneACCESS table with in-frame sequences only. Part of the clones is absent; in the studies checked, under half of the shortfall reflects unresolved V genes, and no reason is known for the rest. The sample table records more than 60,000 clones; roughly 90% of these occur just once. The ten largest clones represent 24% of the sample. The input for sequencing was peripheral blood, taken on day 0 of AZD1222 vaccination. These receptor sequences come from an adult in good health.

In its sample, this clone was seen once. The chain has TRBV9 and TRBJ2-7, with 9 positions matching TRBD1. V lost 0 bases, J lost 3 bases, and 10 bases stayed unmatched. The CDR3 consists of 17 residues. Germline CDR1 is SGDLS and CDR2 is YYNGEE. Written as DNA, the CDR3 is TGTGCCAGCAGCGTAGAAGCGGGGACAGGGCCAGGCTACGAGCAGTACTTC. Translation gives CASSVEAGTGPGYEQYF.

The chain combines TRBV19 with TRBJ1-4; the D gene is possibly TRBD1 (6 bases). Germline loops: CDR1 LNHDA, CDR2 SQIVND (reference sequence). CDR3 length equals 18 residues. V was trimmed by 3 bases and J by 0 bases, leaving 17 bases between them. The CDR3 region has the DNA TGTGCCAGTAGTATTAGACCAGGGGAGGCTACAACTAATGAAAAACTGTTTTTT. It is translated as CASSIRPGEATTNEKLFF.

The rearrangement links TRBV9 to TRBJ2-1, with TRBD2 as a possible D gene (6 bases). This CDR3 contains 15 residues. Trimming left V 0 bases short and J 5 bases short, with 12 bases between. Germline loops: CDR1 SGDLS, CDR2 YYNGEE. For the CDR3, the DNA is TGTGCCAGCAGCGTAGAGGCGGGATCCCACAATGAGCAGTTCTTC. It specifies CASSVEAGSHNEQFF.

J is TRBJ2-5 and V is TRBV27; no clear D. From germline, CDR1 is MNHEY and CDR2 SMNVEV (reference sequence). This CDR3 region has 13 residues. Deletions cut 5 bases from V and 1 base from J, with 8 bases between. The CDR3 DNA is TGTGCCAGCAGTAGACGGCTCCAAGAGACCCAGTACTTC. It yields the protein CASSRRLQETQYF.

CDR3 protein: CASRLMLRGASYEQYF. CDR3 sequence (DNA): TGTGCCAGCAGACTAATGTTGAGGGGGGCCTCCTACGAGCAGTACTTC. The chain has TRBV27 and TRBJ2-7, with D perhaps TRBD1 or TRBD2 (6 bases each). Germline V gene sequence: CDR1 MNHEY, CDR2 SMNVEV (reference sequence). Between the trimmed V and J ends, which lost 6 bases and 0 bases, there was a span of 18 bases. This CDR3 comprises 16 residues.

This chain uses TRBV5-6 with TRBJ2-7; 10 bases line up with TRBD1. CDR3 length equals 17 residues. CDR1 and CDR2 from the germline V gene are SGHDT and YYEEEE. J was trimmed by 2 bases and V by 4 bases; bases with no gene match: 12. The CDR3 DNA is TGTGCCAGCAGCCCGGACAGGGGGTTACCCCATCCCTACGAGCAGTACTTC. Translated: CASSPDRGLPHPYEQYF.

The chain combines TRBV5-5 with TRBJ2-7; D gene uncertain. In germline, CDR1 is SGHKS, CDR2 YYEKEE (reference sequence). CDR3 length: 14 residues. With 4 bases removed from V and 6 bases from J, the gap between germline ends came to 17 bases. Here the CDR3 DNA reads TGTGCCAGCAGCCAGGAAGTAGCCGTGGGCGAGCAGTACTTC. Residues: CASSQEVAVGEQYF.

The rearrangement uses TRBV5-5 and TRBJ1-1; 7 nucleotides line up with TRBD1. The germline V gene has CDR1 SGHKS and CDR2 YYEKEE (reference sequence). This CDR3 has 15 residues. J was trimmed by 3 bases and V by 4 bases; bases with no gene match: 9. CDR3 region: CASSHTTGRDTEAFF. CDR3 DNA sequence: TGTGCCAGCAGCCATACGACAGGGAGGGACACTGAAGCTTTCTTT.